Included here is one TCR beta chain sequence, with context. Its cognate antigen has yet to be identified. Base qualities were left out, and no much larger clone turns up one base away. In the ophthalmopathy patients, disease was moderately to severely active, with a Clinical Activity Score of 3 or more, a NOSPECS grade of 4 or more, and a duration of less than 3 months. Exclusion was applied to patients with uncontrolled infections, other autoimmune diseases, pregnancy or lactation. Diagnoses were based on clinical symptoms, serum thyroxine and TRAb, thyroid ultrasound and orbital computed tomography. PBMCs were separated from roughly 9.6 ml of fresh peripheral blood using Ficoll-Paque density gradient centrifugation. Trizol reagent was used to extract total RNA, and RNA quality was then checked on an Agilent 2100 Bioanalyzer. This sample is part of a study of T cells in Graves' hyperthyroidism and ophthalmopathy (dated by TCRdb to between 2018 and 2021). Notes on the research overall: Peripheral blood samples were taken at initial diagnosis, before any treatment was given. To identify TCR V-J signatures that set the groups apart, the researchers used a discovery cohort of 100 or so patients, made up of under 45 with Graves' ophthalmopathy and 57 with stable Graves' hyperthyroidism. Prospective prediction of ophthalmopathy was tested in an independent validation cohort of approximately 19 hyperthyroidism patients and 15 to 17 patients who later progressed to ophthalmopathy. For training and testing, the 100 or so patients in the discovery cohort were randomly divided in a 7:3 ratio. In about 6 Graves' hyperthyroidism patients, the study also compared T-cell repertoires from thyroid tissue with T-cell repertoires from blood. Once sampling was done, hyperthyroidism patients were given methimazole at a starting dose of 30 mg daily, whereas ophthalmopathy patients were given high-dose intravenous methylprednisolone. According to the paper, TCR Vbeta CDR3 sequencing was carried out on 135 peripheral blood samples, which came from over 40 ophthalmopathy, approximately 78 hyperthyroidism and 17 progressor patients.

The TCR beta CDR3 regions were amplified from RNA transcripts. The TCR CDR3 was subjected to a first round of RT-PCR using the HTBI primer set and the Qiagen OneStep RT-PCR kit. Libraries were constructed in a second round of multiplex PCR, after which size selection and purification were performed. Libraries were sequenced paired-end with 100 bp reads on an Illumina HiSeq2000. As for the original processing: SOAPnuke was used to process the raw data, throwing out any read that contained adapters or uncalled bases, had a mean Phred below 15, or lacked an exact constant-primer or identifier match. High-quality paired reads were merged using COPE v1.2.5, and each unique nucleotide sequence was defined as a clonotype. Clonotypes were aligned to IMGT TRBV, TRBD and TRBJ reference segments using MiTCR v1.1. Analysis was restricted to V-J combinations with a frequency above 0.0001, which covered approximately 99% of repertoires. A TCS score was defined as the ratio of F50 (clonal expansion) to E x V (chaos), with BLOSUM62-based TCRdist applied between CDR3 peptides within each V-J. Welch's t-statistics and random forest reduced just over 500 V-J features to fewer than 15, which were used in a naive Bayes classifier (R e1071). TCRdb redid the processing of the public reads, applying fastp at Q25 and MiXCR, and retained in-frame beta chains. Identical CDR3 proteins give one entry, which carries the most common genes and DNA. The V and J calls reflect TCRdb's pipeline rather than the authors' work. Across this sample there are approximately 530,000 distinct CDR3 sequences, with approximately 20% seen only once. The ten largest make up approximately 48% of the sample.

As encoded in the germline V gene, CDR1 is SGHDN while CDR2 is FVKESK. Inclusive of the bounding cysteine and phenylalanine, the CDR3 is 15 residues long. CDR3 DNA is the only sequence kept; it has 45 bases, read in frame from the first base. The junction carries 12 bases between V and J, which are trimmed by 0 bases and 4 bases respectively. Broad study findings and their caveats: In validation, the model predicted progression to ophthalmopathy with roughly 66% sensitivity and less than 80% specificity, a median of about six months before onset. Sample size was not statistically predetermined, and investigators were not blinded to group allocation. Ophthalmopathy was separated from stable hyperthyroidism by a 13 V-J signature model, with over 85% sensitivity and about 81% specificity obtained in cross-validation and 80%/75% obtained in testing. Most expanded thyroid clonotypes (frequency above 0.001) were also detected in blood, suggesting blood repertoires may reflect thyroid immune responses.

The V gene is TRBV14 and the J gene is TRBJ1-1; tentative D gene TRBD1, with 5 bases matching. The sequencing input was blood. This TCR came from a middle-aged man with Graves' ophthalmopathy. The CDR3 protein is CASSQEGVGSTEAFF. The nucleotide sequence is TGTGCCAGCAGCCAAGAGGGGGTTGGGAGCACTGAAGCTTTCTTT.